The clone carrying this T cell receptor (beta chain) was observed a handful of times. Its antigen is as yet unknown. Deep sequencing aimed at 1 in 200,000 to 1 in 1 million T cells' resolution. The repertoire was sequenced with immunoSEQ multiplex PCR; TCRdb's copy has only in-frame clones and lacks some. The sample includes some 200,000 clones, roughly 72% of them seen just once. The sample belongs to a study of cytotoxic CD8 clonotypes in ibrutinib-treated CLL. Overall study findings and caveats: Clonality increased with ibrutinib response but returned toward baseline at progression. Baseline clonality exceeded age-matched healthy donors and tracked circulating CD8+ T-cell counts. On treatment, the uncommon public clonotypes contracted or remained stable.

CDR1 and CDR2 (germline): SEHNR, FQNEAQ (reference sequence). This CDR3 comprises 13 residues. Trimming pared 5 bases from V and 3 bases from J, leaving 11 bases between. The chain is built from TRBV7-9 and TRBJ2-7; D not resolved. The sequencing here drew on PBMCs, taken after 24 months of ibrutinib treatment. The origin of this receptor is a human donor with chronic lymphocytic leukemia. CDR3 nucleotide sequence: TGTGCCAGCAGCCCCACGGGCAACTACGAGCAGTACTTC. Translating gives CASSPTGNYEQYF.